This T cell receptor (beta chain) derives from a study of blood T cell repertoires in COVID-19. Overall study: Samples of COVID-19 (acute and convalescent) were obtained from the United States, Italy and Spain. T cells, B-cell-depleted T cells, or PBMCs supplied cDNA or gDNA.

The V and J ends lost 3 bases and 4 bases respectively, with 12 bases between them. The CDR3 is 14 residues long. Germline values: CDR1 MNHNS, CDR2 SASEGT. Under the authors' procedure: Researchers report that nucleated cell counts were estimated from reference gene primer amplification. Measured with immunoSEQ multiplex PCR; TCRdb has only the in-frame clones, and not every one. That table is the source of V, J and clone size, and D and trimming were worked out from the DNA. The sample records some 150,000 clones, about 76% being singletons. Material: peripheral blood. The TCR sequence derives from a woman aged 60 to 75 with active or convalescent COVID-19. The genes are TRBV6-1 and TRBJ1-2; TRBD1 is a possible D gene (6 bases). CDR3 sequence (DNA): TGTGCCAGCAGTGAGGGGCCAGGGGCCTATGGCTACACCTTC. Residues: CASSEGPGAYGYTF.